This T cell receptor beta chain was observed in a study of human T cells and chemical hapten exposure. Study as a whole: Per-sample TCR yields varied mainly from small pooled library volume differences.

Only a few counts were recorded for this clonotype. Authors' analysis steps: Per sample, the median was roughly 96,000 TCRs, with values from around 25,000 to 690,000. TCRdb passed the RACE reads through MiXCR, listing each CDR3 protein once. The V and J calls, along with clone size, are taken from TCRdb and not from the paper's own processing. The repertoire has tens of thousands of distinct CDR3 sequences, 7.5% to 9.5% of them found once; the top ten carry 1.5% to 1.9%. Noted time point: patch test 1, 2 weeks after DPC sensitization. The treatment is: therapeutic diphenylcyclopropenone sensitization with weekly scalp DPC. Suited to DPC and affected by alopecia, the donors ranged from 18 to 70 years old. Trimming left V 5 bases short and J 0 bases short, with 10 bases between. CDR1 SGHNT and CDR2 YENEEA come from the germline V gene. The CDR3 is 14 residues long.

The chain recombines TRBV11-3 with TRBJ1-1; D is ambiguous. The receptor comes from a woman aged 25 to 39 with alopecia areata. Some clones in this sample may be carry-over from other donors' samples. The source material was whole blood, sampled in connection with sensitization to the hapten diphenylcyclopropenone (DPC). Here the CDR3 DNA reads TGTGCCAGCAGCCGAGGACTTCTGAACACTGAAGCTTTCTTT. Translation gives CASSRGLLNTEAFF.